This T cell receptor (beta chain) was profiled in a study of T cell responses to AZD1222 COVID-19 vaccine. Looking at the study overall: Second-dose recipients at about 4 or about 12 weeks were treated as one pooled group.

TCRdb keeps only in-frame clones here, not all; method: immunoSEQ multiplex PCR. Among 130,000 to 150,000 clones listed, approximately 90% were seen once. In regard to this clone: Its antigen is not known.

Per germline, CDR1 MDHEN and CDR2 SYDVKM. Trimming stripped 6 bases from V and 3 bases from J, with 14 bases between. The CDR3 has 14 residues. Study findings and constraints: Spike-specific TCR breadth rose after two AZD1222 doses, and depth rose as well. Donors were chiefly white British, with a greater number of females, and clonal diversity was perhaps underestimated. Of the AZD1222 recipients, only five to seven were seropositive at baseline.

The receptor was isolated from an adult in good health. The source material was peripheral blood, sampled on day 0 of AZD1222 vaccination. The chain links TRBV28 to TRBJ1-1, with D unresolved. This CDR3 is CASSDGRLHTEAFF. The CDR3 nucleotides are TGTGCCAGCAGCGACGGACGGCTGCACACTGAAGCTTTCTTT.